This T cell receptor beta chain is from a study of cytomegalovirus exposure and HLA in healthy donors. Study outcomes and limitations: In a later analysis, a missense DCLRE1C variant was linked to TCR beta V- and J-gene trimming. Because they were indistinguishable, some V segments, including TRBV6-2 and TRBV6-3, were excluded.

CDR1 and CDR2 (germline): SGHNT, YYREEE (reference sequence). The CDR3 is 18 residues long. Trimming left V 1 base short and J 4 bases short, with 23 bases between. As to this clone: The target antigen is unknown.

This PCR relied on a set of 60 Vbeta primers and 13 Jbeta primers. Using immunoSEQ multiplex PCR, the repertoire was profiled, and TCRdb retains in-frame clones only, with some absent. The sample yields 95,000 to 100,000 clones, approximately 80% seen once. This sequence originates from a female donor in good health and CMV-seronegative. The chain combines TRBV5-4 with TRBJ2-5; no clear D. Sequencing used PBMCs. The CDR3 is CASSLTEDWFRLTETQYF. CDR3 bases: TGTGCCAGCAGCTTGACAGAAGATTGGTTCAGATTAACAGAGACCCAGTACTTC.